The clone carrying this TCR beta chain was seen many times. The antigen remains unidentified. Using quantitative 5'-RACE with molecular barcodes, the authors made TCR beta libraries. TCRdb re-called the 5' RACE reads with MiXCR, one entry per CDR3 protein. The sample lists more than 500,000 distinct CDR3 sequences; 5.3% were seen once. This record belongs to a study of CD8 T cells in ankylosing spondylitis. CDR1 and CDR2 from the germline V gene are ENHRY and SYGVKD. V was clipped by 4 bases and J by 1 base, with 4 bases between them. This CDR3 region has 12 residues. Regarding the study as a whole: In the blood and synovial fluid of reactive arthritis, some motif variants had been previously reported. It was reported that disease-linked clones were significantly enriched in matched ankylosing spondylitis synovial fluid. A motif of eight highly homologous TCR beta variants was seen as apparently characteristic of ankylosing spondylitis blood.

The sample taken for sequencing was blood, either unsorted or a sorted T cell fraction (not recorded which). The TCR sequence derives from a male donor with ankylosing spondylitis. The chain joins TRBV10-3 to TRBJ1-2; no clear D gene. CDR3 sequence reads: CAISAGNYGYTF. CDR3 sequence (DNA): TGTGCCATCAGTGCCGGTAACTATGGCTACACCTTC.